This is a list of T cell receptor beta chains from one sample in a study of cytomegalovirus exposure and HLA in healthy donors. Method: immunoSEQ multiplex PCR; TCRdb's copy keeps in-frame clones and lacks some. The sample has more than 90,000 clones; around four fifths are singletons. Source material: PBMCs. Receptors were obtained from a man aged 40-55 years in good health and CMV-seronegative. Each CDR3 is given without its conserved first and last residue. The order of the fields is V gene, J gene, D gene, clone size, CDR3 protein. The D gene is left open where the match is weak. The size of a clone is reported for some rows only, either as once, few or many, or as a class for expanded clones.

>TRBV28|TRBJ2-7|.|.
ASSLPSTGPYEQY
>TRBV14|TRBJ2-7|.|.
ASSPHLYGGEQY
>TRBV30|TRBJ2-2|.|once
AWSEGVANTGELF
>TRBV5-1|TRBJ2-1|TRBD1|few
ASSAGQGWGNEQF
>TRBV27|TRBJ2-6|TRBD1|.
ASSILGQGVSGANVLT
>TRBV7-7|TRBJ2-5|TRBD2|.
ASERLAGMSETQY
>TRBV28|TRBJ1-1|TRBD1|.
ASNQQGARIEAF
>TRBV19|TRBJ2-3|TRBD2|.
ASASGGRWDTQY
>TRBV4-3|TRBJ2-2|TRBD1|.
ASSHGTGGLGELF
>TRBV9|TRBJ1-4|.|once
ASSTTEGVEKLF
>TRBV7-2|.|TRBD2|.
ASSLGGSRYEQY
>TRBV9|TRBJ1-2|.|.
ASSVVVGQGGNYGYT
>TRBV18|TRBJ2-3|TRBD2|.
ASSPFTSGRASTDTQY
>TRBV4-1|TRBJ2-3|.|.
ASSSLEDTQY
>TRBV28|TRBJ2-7|TRBD1|.
ASSLWGQGNEQY
>TRBV29-1|TRBJ2-5|.|.
SVEYRVGVVGTQY
>TRBV27|TRBJ2-7|TRBD1|.
ASSLSTGEQY
>TRBV27|TRBJ1-1|.|.
ASSLYGTGIRAF
>TRBV5-1|TRBJ2-7|.|.
ASSMVAYEQY
>TRBV5-1|TRBJ2-7|TRBD1|.
ASSLPGTGGIYEQY
>TRBV30|TRBJ2-7|TRBD2|once
AWSSTSGAYEQY
>TRBV10-2|TRBJ1-2|.|once
ASSEGTGSPYGYT
>TRBV28|TRBJ1-1|.|.
ASSPFGESTEAF
>TRBV5-4|TRBJ1-4|.|once
ASSFGGSTEKLF
>TRBV7-9|TRBJ2-5|TRBD2|once
ASSLDQLLAGQETQY
>TRBV5-8|TRBJ2-5|.|.
ASSRLYGGQETQY
>TRBV29-1|TRBJ2-7|TRBD1|.
SVVGQGRDEQY
>TRBV19|TRBJ2-7|.|.
ASSITSLYEQY
>TRBV7-9|TRBJ1-1|.|.
ASRTDLNTEAF
>TRBV5-1|TRBJ1-4|.|.
ASSRLSDREKLF
>TRBV6-5|TRBJ2-6|.|.
ASTQQQAGANVLT